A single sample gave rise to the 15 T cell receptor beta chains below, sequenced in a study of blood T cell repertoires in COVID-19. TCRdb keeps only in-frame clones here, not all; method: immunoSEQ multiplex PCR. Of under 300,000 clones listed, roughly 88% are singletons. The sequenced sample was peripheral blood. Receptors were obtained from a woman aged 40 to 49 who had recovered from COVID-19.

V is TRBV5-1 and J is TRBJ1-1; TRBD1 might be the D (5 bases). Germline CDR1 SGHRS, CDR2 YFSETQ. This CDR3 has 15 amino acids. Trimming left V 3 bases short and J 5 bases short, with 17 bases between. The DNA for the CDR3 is TGCGCCAGCAGCTGGGTGGGGCAGACGGATACTGAAGCTTTCTTT. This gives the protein CASSWVGQTDTEAFF.

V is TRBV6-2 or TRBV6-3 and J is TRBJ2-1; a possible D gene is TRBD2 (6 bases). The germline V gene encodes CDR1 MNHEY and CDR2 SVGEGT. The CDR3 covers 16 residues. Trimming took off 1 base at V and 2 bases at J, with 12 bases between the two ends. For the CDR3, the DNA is TGTGCCAGCAGTTACTTTAGCGGCCTGCCCTACAATGAGCAGTTCTTC. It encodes CASSYFSGLPYNEQFF.

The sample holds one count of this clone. For the CDR3, the DNA is TGTGCCAGCAGGGTGGGACTAGCGGGGGGCAATGAGCAGTTCTTC. Encoded protein: CASRVGLAGGNEQFF. The chain employs TRBV7-2 and TRBJ2-1; 15 bases line up with TRBD2. In germline, CDR1 is SGHTA, CDR2 FQGNSA. The CDR3 runs to 15 residues. J was trimmed by 6 bases and V by 6 bases; bases with no gene match: 3.

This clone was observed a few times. CDR3 in amino acids: CAWSGRGTQPQHF. Written as DNA, the CDR3 is TGTGCCTGGAGCGGCAGAGGTACTCAGCCCCAGCATTTT. The chain employs TRBV30 and TRBJ1-5; D is unresolved. The germline V gene has CDR1 GTSNPN and CDR2 SVGIG (reference sequence). The CDR3 sequence is 13 residues long. Trimming took 3 bases from V and 6 from J, leaving 12 bases between them.

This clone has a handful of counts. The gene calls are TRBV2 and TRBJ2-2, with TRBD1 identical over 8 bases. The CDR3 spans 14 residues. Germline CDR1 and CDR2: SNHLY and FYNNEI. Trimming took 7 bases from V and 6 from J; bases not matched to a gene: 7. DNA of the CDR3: TGTGCCAGCATTCGGACAGGGTCGCCCGGGGAGCTGTTTTTT. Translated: CASIRTGSPGELFF.

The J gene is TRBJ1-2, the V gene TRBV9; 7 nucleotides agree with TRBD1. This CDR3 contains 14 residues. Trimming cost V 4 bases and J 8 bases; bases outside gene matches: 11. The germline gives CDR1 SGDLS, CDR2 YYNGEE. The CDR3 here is CASSSISGGAGYTF. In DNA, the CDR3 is TGTGCCAGCAGCTCCATCTCAGGGGGTGCGGGCTACACCTTC.

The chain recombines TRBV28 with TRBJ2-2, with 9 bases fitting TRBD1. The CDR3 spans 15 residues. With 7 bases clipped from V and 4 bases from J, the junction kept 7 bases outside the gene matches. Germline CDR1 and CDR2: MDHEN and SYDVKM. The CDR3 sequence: CASIQGQGITGELFF. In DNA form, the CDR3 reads TGTGCCAGCATCCAGGGACAGGGTATCACCGGGGAGCTGTTTTTT.

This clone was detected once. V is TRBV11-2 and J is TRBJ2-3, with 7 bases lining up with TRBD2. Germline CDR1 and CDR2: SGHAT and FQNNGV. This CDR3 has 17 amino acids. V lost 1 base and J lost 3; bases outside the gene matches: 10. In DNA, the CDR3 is TGTGCCAGCAGCTTAGTTGGGTTCGGGGGGATGACAGATACGCAGTATTTT. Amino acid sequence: CASSLVGFGGMTDTQYF.

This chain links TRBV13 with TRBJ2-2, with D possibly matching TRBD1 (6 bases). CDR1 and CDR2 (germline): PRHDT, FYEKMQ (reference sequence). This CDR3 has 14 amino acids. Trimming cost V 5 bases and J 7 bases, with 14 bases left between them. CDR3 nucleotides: TGTGCCAGCAGCGAGGGGACACTCAGCGGGGAGCTGTTTTTT. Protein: CASSEGTLSGELFF.

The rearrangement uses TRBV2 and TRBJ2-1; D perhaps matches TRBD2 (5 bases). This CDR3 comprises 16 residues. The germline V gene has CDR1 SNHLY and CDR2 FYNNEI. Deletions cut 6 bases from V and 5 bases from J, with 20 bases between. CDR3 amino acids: CASRALPGNQNNEQFF. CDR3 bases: TGTGCCAGCAGGGCCCTCCCGGGGAATCAAAACAATGAGCAGTTCTTC.

The CDR3 DNA reads as TGTGCCAGCAGTCCACAGGGGTTCACGCCTGGCTACACCTTC. Translating gives CASSPQGFTPGYTF. The chain employs TRBV6-5 and TRBJ1-2; TRBD1 matches 7 bases. Germline assignment: CDR1 MNHEY and CDR2 SVGAGI. V gave up 5 bases and J gave up 7 bases; unmatched junction bases: 10. The CDR3 runs to 14 residues.

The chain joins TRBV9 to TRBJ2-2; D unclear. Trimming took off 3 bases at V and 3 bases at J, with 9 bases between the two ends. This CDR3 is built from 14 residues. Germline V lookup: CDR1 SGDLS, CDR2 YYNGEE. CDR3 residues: CASSARLYTGELFF. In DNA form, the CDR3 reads TGTGCCAGCAGCGCTCGACTTTACACCGGGGAGCTGTTTTTT.

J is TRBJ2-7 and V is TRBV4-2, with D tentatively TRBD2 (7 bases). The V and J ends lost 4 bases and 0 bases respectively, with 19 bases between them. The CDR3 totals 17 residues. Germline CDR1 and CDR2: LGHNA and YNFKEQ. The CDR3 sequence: CASSPRGGGTSSYEQYF. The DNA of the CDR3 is TGTGCCAGCAGCCCTCGAGGGGGGGGGACGAGCTCCTACGAGCAGTACTTC.

The CDR3 DNA sequence: TGCGCCAGCAGCTCGCAGGGTGACCATGGCTACACCTTC. Its protein is CASSSQGDHGYTF. The genes are TRBV5-1 and TRBJ1-2, with D tentatively TRBD1 (5 bases). Trimming removed 3 bases at V and 6 bases at J, with 12 bases between. The germline gives CDR1 SGHRS, CDR2 YFSETQ. The CDR3 totals 13 residues.

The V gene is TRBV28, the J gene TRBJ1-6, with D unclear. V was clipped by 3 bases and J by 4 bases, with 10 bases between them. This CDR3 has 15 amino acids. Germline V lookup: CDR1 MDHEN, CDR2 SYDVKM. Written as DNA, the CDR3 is TGTGCCAGCAGTTTCGTAACAGCTTATAATTCACCCCTCCACTTT. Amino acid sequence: CASSFVTAYNSPLHF.